This T cell receptor (beta chain) was profiled in a study of siplizumab effects on memory and regulatory T cells (dated by TCRdb to between 2018 and 2021). Background on the whole study: The study looked at the effect of siplizumab, an anti-CD2 antibody, on alloreactive T-cell subsets in allogeneic mixed lymphocyte reactions made from human PBMCs. Broad study findings and their caveats: Whether proliferating Tregs from siplizumab cultures were suppressive was not functionally confirmed. In reactions with siplizumab, an average of about 69% of mappable alloreactive CD4+ clones were Treg-derived, compared with roughly 30% in control reactions. Unstimulated naive T cells appeared to be more diverse than memory T cells, and naive cells seemed to make a substantial contribution to the alloresponse. The cumulative frequency of alloreactive sequences traceable to unstimulated CD4+ memory T cells was significantly reduced by siplizumab. Sequences below about 10^-5 frequency were poorly captured, so only a minor fraction of alloreactive clones could be mapped to unstimulated subsets. About 80-96% of proliferating CD4+ or CD8+ clones could not be given a naive or memory phenotype.

This clone was observed a handful of times. Its antigen is currently not known. The sample holds no much larger clone one base away, and base qualities are not on file. TCRbeta CDR3 sequencing was performed on sorted unstimulated T cells and on proliferating T cells recovered from mixed lymphocyte reactions. Fresh whole blood from nine to ten HLA-typed healthy donors was used as the source from which PBMCs were isolated. To map where alloreactive clones came from, unstimulated CD4+ regulatory T cells were FACS-sorted. Receptor amplification or capture employed the immunoSEQ multiplex PCR assay. Approximately 10^5 TCR templates per sample were assayed on the deep sequencing platform. Genomic DNA extracted from sorted T cells was used for TCRbeta CDR3 sequencing. Under the source paper's analysis protocol: The R programming language was used for the clonal analysis of the TCRbeta CDR3 data. Alloreactive CD4+ and CD8+ clones were identified by comparing unstimulated samples to CFSE-low samples taken after the reaction. By matching sequences to the repertoires of sorted unstimulated Treg and non-Treg cells, each alloreactive CD4+ clone was assigned a regulatory or non-regulatory origin. Entries here come from immuneACCESS through TCRdb and include only in-frame sequences with V and J called. Some clones fail to appear in such tables; in the studies checked, an unresolved V gene covers under half of the shortfall, and the cause of the remainder is unknown. That table is the source of V, J and clone size, and D and trimming were worked out from the DNA. Across this sample there are about 82,000 clones, with 87% seen only once. The ten largest clones add up to 1.5% of the sample.

The origin of this receptor is a human donor in good health. Sequenced: Tregs sorted from blood.

The nucleotide sequence is TGTGCCAGTAGACCCGCGGGGATTACTGAAGCTTTCTTT. Its translation is CASRPAGITEAFF. The rearranged segments are TRBV19 and TRBJ1-1, with no confident D gene call. Sequences LNHDA (CDR1) and SQIVND (CDR2) are obtained from the germline V gene (reference sequence). V is pared back by 6 bases and J by 5 bases, with 13 bases lying between the germline termini. Spanning cysteine to phenylalanine, the CDR3 consists of 13 amino acids. The DNA shown is the 39-base CDR3, in frame from base 1.